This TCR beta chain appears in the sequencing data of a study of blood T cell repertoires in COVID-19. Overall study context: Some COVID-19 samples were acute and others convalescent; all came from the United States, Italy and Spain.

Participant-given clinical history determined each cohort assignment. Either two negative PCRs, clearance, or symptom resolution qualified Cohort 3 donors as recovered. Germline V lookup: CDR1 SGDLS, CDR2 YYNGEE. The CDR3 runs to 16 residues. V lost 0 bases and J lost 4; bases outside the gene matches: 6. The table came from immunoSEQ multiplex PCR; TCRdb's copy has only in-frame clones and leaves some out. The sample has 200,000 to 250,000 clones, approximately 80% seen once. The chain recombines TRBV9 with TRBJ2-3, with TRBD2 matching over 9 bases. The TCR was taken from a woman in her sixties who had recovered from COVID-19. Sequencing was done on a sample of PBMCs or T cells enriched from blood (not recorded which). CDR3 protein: CASSVGGGGGADTQYF. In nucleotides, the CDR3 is TGTGCCAGCAGCGTAGGTGGCGGGGGGGGAGCAGATACGCAGTATTTT.